The 18 T cell receptor beta chains below were found in one sample sequenced in a study of cytomegalovirus exposure and HLA in healthy donors. In the PCR, 60 Vbeta and 13 Jbeta primers were used. Produced via immunoSEQ multiplex PCR; TCRdb's table is partial and in-frame only. Seen here are about 170,000 clones, 80% observed once, and the top ten hold 5.5% to 7.5%. Sequenced input: PBMCs. All receptors come from a man aged 25 to 40 in good health and CMV-seropositive.

The V and J genes are TRBV7-8 and TRBJ2-2; 12 bases map to TRBD2. With 2 bases clipped from V and 0 bases from J, the junction kept 1 base outside the gene matches. This CDR3 has 17 amino acids. Germline CDR1 and CDR2: SGHVS and FQNEAQ. CDR3 sequence (DNA): TGTGCCAGCAGCTTAACTAGCGGGGGGCCGAACACCGGGGAGCTGTTTTTT. Translated, it gives CASSLTSGGPNTGELFF.

The CDR3 DNA sequence: TGTGCCAGCTCACCAAGACAGGGTTCAAACACTGAAGCTTTCTTT. This codes for CASSPRQGSNTEAFF. The chain couples TRBV18 to TRBJ1-1; 7 bases map to TRBD1. Germline CDR1 reads KGHSH; CDR2 reads LQKENI. This CDR3 is 15 amino acids long. V gave up 2 bases and J gave up 2 bases; unmatched junction bases: 5.

This clone appeared a few times. The V gene is TRBV5-6, the J gene TRBJ1-1; maybe TRBD1 (5 bases). The germline V gene encodes CDR1 SGHDT and CDR2 YYEEEE. The CDR3 spans 13 residues. Deletions cut 0 bases from V and 6 bases from J, with 9 bases between. The DNA for the CDR3 is TGTGCCAGCAGCTTGGTACAAGGGGCTGAAGCTTTCTTT. This codes for CASSLVQGAEAFF.

The rearrangement links TRBV5-1 to TRBJ2-1; 8 bases are shared with TRBD2. V shed 5 bases, J shed 0 bases, and the junction held 7 bases outside the gene matches. The germline gives CDR1 SGHRS, CDR2 YFSETQ. The CDR3 has 16 residues. The CDR3 region is CASSRSGSYSYNEQFF. Written as DNA, the CDR3 is TGCGCCAGCAGTCGAAGCGGGAGTTACTCCTACAATGAGCAGTTCTTC.

This clone was recorded once. The gene calls are TRBV4-1 and TRBJ2-1; the match to TRBD2 covers 11 bases. Germline trimming cut 3 bases from V and 4 bases from J; bases unmatched to any gene: 5. The CDR3 consists of 16 residues. CDR1 MGHRA and CDR2 YSYEKL come from the germline V gene. The CDR3 sequence: CASSQHLAGGYNEQFF. The CDR3 nucleotides are TGCGCCAGCAGCCAGCATCTAGCGGGGGGATACAATGAGCAGTTCTTC.

This clone has only one observation. This chain links TRBV1 with TRBJ2-1; no check of the table's D call, TRBD1, against the DNA was made. TRBV1 is an annotated pseudogene. This CDR3 is built from 16 residues. CDR3 amino acids: CTSSQVRRQGKNEQFF. In DNA, the CDR3 is TGCACCAGCAGCCAAGTGAGGAGACAGGGGAAAAATGAGCAGTTCTTC.

The rearrangement joins TRBV6-5 to TRBJ2-1, with 9 nucleotides matching TRBD2. Germline V gives CDR1 MNHEY, CDR2 SVGAGI. CDR3 length: 15 residues. After removal of 6 bases from V and 4 bases from J, the junction contained 7 bases not matched to a gene. The CDR3 sequence is CASRGSSGGYNEQFF. The CDR3 nucleotides read TGTGCCAGCAGGGGCAGTAGCGGGGGATACAATGAGCAGTTCTTC.

The chain carries TRBV19 and TRBJ2-7; D is possibly TRBD2 (5 bases). This CDR3 spans 14 amino acids. Trimming stripped 5 bases from V and 2 bases from J, with 13 bases between. The germline gives CDR1 LNHDA, CDR2 SQIVND (reference sequence). The chain's CDR3 is CASSSPGETYEQYF. The CDR3 DNA follows: TGTGCCAGTAGTTCCCCCGGGGAAACCTACGAGCAGTACTTC.

This chain connects TRBV19 to TRBJ2-1; D unresolved. V was clipped by 3 bases and J by 4 bases, with 13 bases between them. This CDR3 has 15 amino acids. The germline V gene has CDR1 LNHDA and CDR2 SQIVND (reference sequence). CDR3 region: CASSMEVSVYNEQFF. As DNA, the CDR3 is TGTGCCAGTAGTATGGAAGTAAGCGTGTACAATGAGCAGTTCTTC. Together with reference TRBV19 and TRBJ2-1, the CDR3 gives the full variable domain: DGGITQSPKYLFRKEGQNVTLSCEQNLNHDAMYWYRQDPGQGLRLIYYSQIVNDFQKGDIAEGYSVSREKKESFPLTVTSAQKNPTAFYLCASSMEVSVYNEQFFGPGTRLTVL.

The V and J genes are TRBV11-2 and TRBJ2-2, with D perhaps matching TRBD2 (7 bases). From germline, CDR1 is SGHAT and CDR2 FQNNGV. Trimming stripped 2 bases from V and 3 bases from J, with 13 bases between. The CDR3 runs to 16 residues. CDR3 coding DNA: TGTGCCAGCAGCTTACGTGGCGGGGGCGACACCGGGGAGCTGTTTTTT. Its protein is CASSLRGGGDTGELFF.

The chain carries TRBV6-5 and TRBJ1-2; TRBD1 might be the D (5 bases). This CDR3 comprises 15 residues. Germline V CDR1 and CDR2: MNHEY, SVGAGI. Trimming removed 6 bases from V and 5 bases from J, with 19 bases in between. CDR3 coding DNA: TGTGCCAGCAGGCCCAAGGGGTCTCCAAGTTATGGCTACACCTTC. Translation: CASRPKGSPSYGYTF.

The CDR3 bases are TGTGCCAGCAGGACCGGGACAGGGGGAGGGAATGAGCAGTTCTTC. Translated, it gives CASRTGTGGGNEQFF. The chain is built from TRBV6-6 and TRBJ2-1; 11 bases agree with TRBD1. The germline CDR1 and CDR2 sequences are MNHNY and SVGAGI (reference sequence). V gave up 6 bases and J gave up 7 bases; unmatched junction bases: 8. This CDR3 contains 15 residues.

Only a few counts were recorded for this clone. The gene calls are TRBV14 and TRBJ2-7, with D possibly matching TRBD1 (5 bases). V lost 0 bases and J lost 3, with 12 bases in between. Germline V gene sequence: CDR1 SGHDN, CDR2 FVKESK. The CDR3 has 15 residues. CDR3 in DNA: TGTGCCAGCAGCCAAGAGCGAGGTAGGGGCTACGAGCAGTACTTC. Translating it yields CASSQERGRGYEQYF.

This sequence joins TRBV15 and TRBJ2-7; D is unresolved. Germline V gene lookup returns CDR1 LNHNV and CDR2 YYDKDF (reference sequence). Trimming removed 0 bases from V and 6 bases from J, with 21 bases in between. The CDR3 consists of 17 residues. This CDR3 reads CATSRDPSASSPLEQYF. DNA for the CDR3: TGTGCCACCAGCAGAGATCCCTCGGCTAGTTCCCCTCTCGAGCAGTACTTC.

The rearrangement links TRBV6-5 to TRBJ1-2, with a possible D match to TRBD1 (5 bases). From germline, CDR1 is MNHEY and CDR2 SVGAGI. The V and J ends lost 8 bases and 5 bases respectively, with 18 bases between them. This CDR3 spans 14 amino acids. For the CDR3, the DNA is TGTGCCAGCCGTCGGGGGGTTCAGTTGTATGGCTACACCTTC. This encodes CASRRGVQLYGYTF.

The chain couples TRBV11-3 to TRBJ2-3; 10 nucleotides agree with TRBD2. This CDR3 spans 16 amino acids. The V and J ends lost 2 bases and 1 base, in that order; junction bases with no gene match: 3. Germline loops: CDR1 SGHNT, CDR2 YENEEA. The CDR3 protein is CASSLLTSGGTDTQYF. The DNA for the CDR3 is TGTGCCAGCAGCTTACTCACTAGCGGGGGCACAGATACGCAGTATTTT.

J is TRBJ2-3 and V is TRBV15; 7 bases are shared with TRBD2. With 4 bases clipped from V and 3 bases from J, the junction kept 1 base outside the gene matches. Per the germline V gene, CDR1 is LNHNV and CDR2 is YYDKDF (reference sequence). This CDR3 region has 13 residues. As DNA, the CDR3 is TGTGCCACCAGCACCGGGGGGACAGATACGCAGTATTTT. Amino acids: CATSTGGTDTQYF.

The chain combines TRBV28 with TRBJ2-7, with 12 bases that match TRBD2. After removal of 6 bases from V and 0 bases from J, the junction contained 6 bases not matched to a gene. CDR3 length: 16 amino acids. Germline V gene lookup returns CDR1 MDHEN and CDR2 SYDVKM. Written as DNA, the CDR3 is TGTGCCAGCAGACTAGCGGGAGGCCGGGGCTCCTACGAGCAGTACTTC. Translating it yields CASRLAGGRGSYEQYF.